Shown below are 22 T cell receptor beta chains from a single sample sequenced in a study of Graves' ophthalmopathy and Graves' hyperthyroidism. RNA transcripts were the source from which TCR beta CDR3 regions were amplified. RT-PCR with HTBI primers came first, then second-round multiplex PCR. Via MiXCR, TCRdb re-called the multiplex PCR reads, giving one row per CDR3 protein. Of 680,000 or so distinct CDR3 sequences in the sample, around a fifth were seen once. Source material: peripheral blood. The receptors come from a woman between 18 and 29 years old with stable Graves' hyperthyroidism. Some clones in this sample may be carry-over from other donors' samples.

There are many counts of this clonotype. The CDR3: CASSFDSRETQYF. The CDR3 nucleotides are TGTGCCAGCAGTTTCGACAGCCGGGAGACCCAGTACTTC. The V and J genes are TRBV2 and TRBJ2-5; perhaps TRBD1 as D (5 bases). Germline CDR1 and CDR2: SNHLY and FYNNEI. The CDR3 covers 13 residues. V was shortened by 5 bases and J by 5 bases, with 12 bases between the two germline ends. The variable domain in full, with the rest retrieved from reference TRBV2 and TRBJ2-5, is EPEVTQTPSHQVTQMGQEVILRCVPISNHLYFYWYRQILGQKVEFLVSFYNNEISEKSEIFDDQFSVERPDGSNFTLKIRSTKLEDSAMYFCASSFDSRETQYFGPGTRLLVL.

This clonotype showed up many times. J is TRBJ2-7 and V is TRBV2; the match to TRBD2 covers 8 bases. V lost 1 base and J lost 10; bases outside the gene matches: 6. The germline V gene has CDR1 SNHLY and CDR2 FYNNEI. The CDR3 sequence is 13 residues long. The CDR3 sequence: CASSEGLAQSQYF. CDR3 DNA: TGTGCCAGCAGTGAAGGACTAGCGCAATCACAGTACTTC.

The V gene is TRBV12-3 or TRBV12-4, the J gene TRBJ1-3, with D maybe TRBD1 (5 bases). The CDR3 runs to 15 residues. V was trimmed by 6 bases and J by 0 bases, leaving 12 bases between them. The CDR3 region is CASRQDTGSGNTIYF. In DNA form, the CDR3 reads TGTGCCAGCAGACAGGACACTGGCTCTGGAAACACCATATATTTT.

The chain uses TRBV10-3 and TRBJ1-5, with 9 positions matching TRBD1. Germline trimming cut 2 bases from V and 6 bases from J; bases unmatched to any gene: 14. The germline CDR1 and CDR2 sequences are ENHRY and SYGVKD. CDR3 length: 18 residues. The CDR3 here is CAISEVGTGRGVGQPQHF. The CDR3 DNA follows: TGTGCCATCAGTGAGGTCGGGACAGGGAGGGGTGTAGGTCAGCCCCAGCATTTT.

This clonotype was recorded at least ten times. V usage is TRBV7-3 and J usage is TRBJ1-5; D uncertain. The CDR3 contains 8 residues. Per the germline V gene, CDR1 is SGHTA and CDR2 is FQGTGA. Trimming shortened V by 10 bases and J by 5 bases, and 0 bases separated the two germline ends. CDR3 nucleotides: TGTGCCAATCAGCCCCAGCATTTT. This gives the protein CANQPQHF.

This clonotype occurred many times. The chain combines TRBV5-1 with TRBJ2-2; 8 bases fit TRBD1. V was clipped by 4 bases and J by 5 bases; unmatched bases: 4. This CDR3 spans 14 amino acids. Per germline, CDR1 SGHRS and CDR2 YFSETQ. CDR3 protein: CASSDGQGTGELFF. In DNA, the CDR3 is TGCGCCAGCAGCGACGGACAGGGTACCGGGGAGCTGTTTTTT.

V gene TRBV6-5 combines with J gene TRBJ1-1, with 10 bases identical to TRBD1. Unmatched junction bases numbered 11, after V lost 4 bases and J lost 12 bases. Per the germline V gene, CDR1 is MNHEY and CDR2 is SVGAGI. The CDR3 runs 14 residues. DNA of the CDR3: TGTGCCAGCAGTTCGCCCAGGGACAGGGGATATACTTTCTTT. It yields the protein CASSSPRDRGYTFF.

This chain uses TRBV12-3 or TRBV12-4 with TRBJ2-2; 11 positions match TRBD2. There are 16 residues in the CDR3. V lost 6 bases, J lost 1 base, and 4 bases stayed unmatched. CDR3: CASRALAGENTGELFF. The CDR3 DNA reads TGTGCCAGCAGAGCACTAGCGGGGGAGAACACCGGGGAGCTGTTTTTT.

This clonotype was picked up many times. The chain combines TRBV4-1 with TRBJ2-7; D is possibly TRBD2 (6 bases). The CDR3 runs 16 residues. Deletions cut 2 bases from V and 0 bases from J, with 14 bases between. In germline, CDR1 is MGHRA, CDR2 YSYEKL. This chain's CDR3 is CASSQILGGVSYEQYF. CDR3 DNA sequence: TGCGCCAGCAGCCAAATTCTCGGAGGGGTCTCCTACGAGCAGTACTTC.

This clonotype was counted at least ten times. The rearrangement joins TRBV19 to TRBJ1-1; D gene ambiguous. Germline lookup yields CDR1 LNHDA and CDR2 SQIVND (reference sequence). This CDR3 region has 14 residues. The ends were cut back, 6 bases at V and 0 bases at J, with 11 bases in the middle. CDR3 sequence (DNA): TGTGCCAGTAGCCCGGGGTACCTGAACACTGAAGCTTTCTTT. Translation gives CASSPGYLNTEAFF.

The chain employs TRBV28 and TRBJ2-7; 10 positions match TRBD2. The CDR3 is made up of 16 amino acids. Germline CDR1 reads MDHEN; CDR2 reads SYDVKM. With V trimmed by 2 bases and J by 2 bases, 6 bases remained unmatched. The chain's CDR3 is CASSLLTSGVTYEQYF. The DNA for the CDR3 is TGTGCCAGCAGTTTACTCACTAGCGGGGTCACCTACGAGCAGTACTTC.

This rearrangement joins TRBV5-1 to TRBJ2-7, with 9 bases that match TRBD2. CDR1 and CDR2 from the germline V gene are SGHRS and YFSETQ. Trimming at V came to 4 bases and at J to 0 bases, leaving 17 bases not matched to a gene. The CDR3 consists of 19 residues. The CDR3 nucleotides read TGCGCCAGCAGCCCCGCCCGCGGGGGGGGGCCGCGAAGCTCCTACGAGCAGTACTTC. This gives the protein CASSPARGGGPRSSYEQYF.

V is TRBV6-1 and J is TRBJ1-5, with TRBD1 matching over 8 bases. From germline, CDR1 is MNHNS and CDR2 SASEGT. The CDR3 has 16 residues. With V trimmed by 0 bases and J by 5 bases, 6 bases remained unmatched. The CDR3 bases are TGTGCCAGCAGTGAAGCGCGGGACAGGACCCATCAGCCCCAGCATTTT. Protein sequence: CASSEARDRTHQPQHF.

This clonotype was picked up many times. This sequence joins TRBV6-2 or TRBV6-3 and TRBJ2-3; 10 bases are a match to TRBD2. Germline loops: CDR1 MNHEY, CDR2 SVGEGT. The CDR3 is made up of 17 amino acids. J lost 2 bases, V lost 4 bases, and 9 bases had no gene match. CDR3 nucleotides: TGTGCCAGCAGTTCCCTACCACTAGCGGGGTACACAGATACGCAGTATTTT. Translation: CASSSLPLAGYTDTQYF.

This sequence joins TRBV6-1 and TRBJ1-1, with D possibly matching TRBD1 (6 bases). The V gene lost 6 bases and the J gene lost 11 bases, with 16 bases spanning the gap. The germline CDR1 and CDR2 sequences are MNHNS and SASEGT. The CDR3 covers 12 residues. The CDR3 loop reads CASRTAWGRAFF. CDR3 DNA: TGTGCCAGCAGGACAGCCTGGGGGCGTGCTTTCTTT.

The table lists this clonotype with many counts. This chain connects TRBV27 to TRBJ2-7; TRBD2 agrees at 7 bases. CDR3 size: 16 residues. CDR1 and CDR2 (germline): MNHEY, SMNVEV (reference sequence). The trim removed 2 bases at V and 0 bases at J, leaving 7 bases unmatched. CDR3 DNA sequence: TGTGCCAGCAGTTTAAGTACCGGGGGGAGCTCCTACGAGCAGTACTTC. Its translation: CASSLSTGGSSYEQYF.

At least ten counts were recorded for this clonotype. This chain connects TRBV6-1 to TRBJ1-2, with 8 bases matching TRBD1. With 7 bases clipped from V and 7 bases from J, the junction kept 5 bases outside the gene matches. The CDR3 spans 12 residues. From germline, CDR1 is MNHNS and CDR2 SASEGT. The CDR3 protein is CASTLTGGGYTF. The CDR3 DNA is TGTGCCAGCACCTTAACAGGGGGTGGCTACACCTTC.

This clonotype was picked up many times. The CDR3 DNA reads TGTGCCACCAGCAGAGATACAGAGTACGATCTGCCCCAGCATTTT. It translates to CATSRDTEYDLPQHF. The chain uses TRBV15 and TRBJ1-5; D is undetermined. Trimming stripped 0 bases from V and 9 bases from J, with 15 bases between. Per germline, CDR1 LNHNV and CDR2 YYDKDF (reference sequence). The CDR3 loop spans 15 amino acids.

Comment on this clonotype: Being one base from a much bigger clone, this may be a read error. The CDR3 is CVSTGQLGYGYTF. CDR3 bases: TGTGTCAGCACAGGACAACTCGGTTATGGCTACACCTTC. This rearrangement joins TRBV12-3 or TRBV12-4 to TRBJ1-2, with a tentative D call TRBD1 (5 bases). The CDR3 is 13 residues long.

This clonotype was counted at least ten times. V gene TRBV7-2 combines with J gene TRBJ2-7; 7 positions agree with TRBD2. CDR1 SGHTA and CDR2 FQGNSA come from the germline V gene. The V gene end was trimmed by 2 bases and the J gene end by 1 base; junction bases not matched to a gene: 5. The CDR3 loop spans 15 amino acids. CDR3 nucleotides: TGTGCCAGCAGCTTACAGTCTAGCGGTTCCTACGAGCAGTACTTC. Its translation is CASSLQSSGSYEQYF.

This clonotype was detected many times. This chain links TRBV15 with TRBJ1-2, with a possible D match to TRBD1 (5 bases). CDR1 is LNHNV, CDR2 YYDKDF, per germline (reference sequence). CDR3 length: 13 amino acids. The germline V and J ends were trimmed by 8 bases and 2 bases, with 12 bases remaining between them. In DNA, the CDR3 is TGTGCCACCGGGGCAGGGATCAACTATGGCTACACCTTC. This encodes CATGAGINYGYTF.

This rearrangement joins TRBV6-2 or TRBV6-3 to TRBJ1-3; 7 bases align to TRBD1. Germline V gives CDR1 MNHEY, CDR2 SVGEGT. CDR3 length equals 16 residues. With 6 bases clipped from V and 0 bases from J, the junction kept 8 bases outside the gene matches. This chain's CDR3 is CASRGRDRYSGNTIYF. CDR3 DNA: TGTGCCAGCAGGGGCCGGGACAGATACTCTGGAAACACCATATATTTT.